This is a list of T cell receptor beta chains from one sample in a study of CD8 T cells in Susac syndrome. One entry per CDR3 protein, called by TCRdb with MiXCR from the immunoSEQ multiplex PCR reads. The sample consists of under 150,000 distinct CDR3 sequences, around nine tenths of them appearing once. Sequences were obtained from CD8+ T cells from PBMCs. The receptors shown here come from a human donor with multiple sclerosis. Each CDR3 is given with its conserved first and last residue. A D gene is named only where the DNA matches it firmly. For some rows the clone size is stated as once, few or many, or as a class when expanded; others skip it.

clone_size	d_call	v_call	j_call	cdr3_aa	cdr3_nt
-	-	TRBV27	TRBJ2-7	CASSLSSGHGEQYF	TGTGCCAGCAGTTTATCGAGTGGGCACGGCGAGCAGTACTTC
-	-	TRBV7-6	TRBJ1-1	CASSLPLVPGPYPMNTEAFF	TGTGCCAGCAGCTTACCCTTAGTTCCAGGGCCCTACCCTATGAACACTGAAGCTTTCTTT
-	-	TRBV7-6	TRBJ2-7	CASSFEPSSYEQYF	TGTGCCAGCAGCTTCGAGCCCAGCTCCTACGAGCAGTACTTC
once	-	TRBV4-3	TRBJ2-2	CASSQLFTGELFF	TGCGCCAGCAGCCAACTCTTCACCGGGGAGCTGTTTTTT
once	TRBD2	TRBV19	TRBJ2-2	CASRRPGLASNGELFF	TGTGCCAGTAGACGACCGGGACTAGCATCGAACGGGGAGCTGTTTTTT
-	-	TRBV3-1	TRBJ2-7	CASSSEPYEQYF	TGTGCCAGCAGCTCGGAACCTTACGAGCAGTACTTC
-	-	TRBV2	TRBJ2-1	CASYDPSYNEQFF	TGTGCCAGCTATGACCCCTCCTACAATGAGCAGTTCTTC
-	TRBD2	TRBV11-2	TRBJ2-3	CASSLDGGADTQYF	TGTGCCAGCAGCTTGGACGGGGGGGCAGATACGCAGTATTTT
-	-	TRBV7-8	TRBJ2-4	CASSPSAQGGNIQYF	TGTGCCAGCAGCCCCTCCGCACAGGGGGGGAACATTCAGTACTTC
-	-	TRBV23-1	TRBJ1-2	CASSQGLWPGYTF	TGCGCCAGCAGTCAGGGTCTCTGGCCTGGCTACACCTTC
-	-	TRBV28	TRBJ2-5	CASSLIGSTGTQYF	TGTGCCAGCAGTTTAATCGGGTCCACCGGGACCCAGTACTTC
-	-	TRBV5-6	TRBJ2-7	CASSAVMDGPREQYF	TGTGCCAGCAGCGCAGTCATGGACGGGCCGAGAGAGCAGTACTTC
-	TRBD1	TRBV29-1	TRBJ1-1	CSGTRGRAEAFF	TGCAGCGGGACAAGGGGGCGCGCTGAAGCTTTCTTT
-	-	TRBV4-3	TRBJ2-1	CASSQGDGRYNEQFF	TGCGCCAGCAGCCAAGGAGACGGAAGATACAATGAGCAGTTCTTC
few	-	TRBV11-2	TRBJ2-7	CASSLGVNEQYF	TGTGCCAGCAGCTTAGGGGTAAACGAGCAGTACTTC
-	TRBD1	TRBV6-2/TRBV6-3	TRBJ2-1	CASSYSNRGHEQFF	TGTGCCAGCAGTTACTCGAACAGGGGGCATGAGCAGTTCTTC
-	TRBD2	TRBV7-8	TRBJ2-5	CASSWRLAGSQETQYF	TGTGCCAGCAGCTGGAGACTAGCGGGATCACAAGAGACCCAGTACTTC
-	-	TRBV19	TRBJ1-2	CASSTPKGRLRDYGYTF	TGTGCCAGTAGTACCCCAAAGGGGAGGCTGAGGGACTATGGCTACACCTTC